This T cell receptor beta chain was captured in a study of T cells in Graves' hyperthyroidism and ophthalmopathy. Notes on the study in general: Blood shared most expanded thyroid clonotypes above 0.001.

Using RNA transcripts as the source, TCR beta CDR3 regions were amplified. HTBI primers drove first-round RT-PCR of the TCR CDR3. TCRdb redid the calling of the multiplex PCR reads with MiXCR, one entry per CDR3 protein. The sample has around 600,000 distinct CDR3 sequences, approximately 15% seen once. This clonotype was counted at least ten times. The antigen is undetermined. The V gene end was trimmed by 5 bases and the J gene end by 3 bases; junction bases not matched to a gene: 9. Germline V lookup: CDR1 SGHAT, CDR2 FQDESV (reference sequence). The CDR3 spans 15 residues. This sequence originates from a woman in her 50s with Graves' ophthalmopathy. Material: blood. This sequence joins TRBV11-1 and TRBJ2-7; the match to TRBD1 covers 8 bases. Here the CDR3 reads CASSPAPGTGYEQYF. In DNA form, the CDR3 reads TGTGCCAGCAGCCCAGCACCCGGGACAGGCTACGAGCAGTACTTC.